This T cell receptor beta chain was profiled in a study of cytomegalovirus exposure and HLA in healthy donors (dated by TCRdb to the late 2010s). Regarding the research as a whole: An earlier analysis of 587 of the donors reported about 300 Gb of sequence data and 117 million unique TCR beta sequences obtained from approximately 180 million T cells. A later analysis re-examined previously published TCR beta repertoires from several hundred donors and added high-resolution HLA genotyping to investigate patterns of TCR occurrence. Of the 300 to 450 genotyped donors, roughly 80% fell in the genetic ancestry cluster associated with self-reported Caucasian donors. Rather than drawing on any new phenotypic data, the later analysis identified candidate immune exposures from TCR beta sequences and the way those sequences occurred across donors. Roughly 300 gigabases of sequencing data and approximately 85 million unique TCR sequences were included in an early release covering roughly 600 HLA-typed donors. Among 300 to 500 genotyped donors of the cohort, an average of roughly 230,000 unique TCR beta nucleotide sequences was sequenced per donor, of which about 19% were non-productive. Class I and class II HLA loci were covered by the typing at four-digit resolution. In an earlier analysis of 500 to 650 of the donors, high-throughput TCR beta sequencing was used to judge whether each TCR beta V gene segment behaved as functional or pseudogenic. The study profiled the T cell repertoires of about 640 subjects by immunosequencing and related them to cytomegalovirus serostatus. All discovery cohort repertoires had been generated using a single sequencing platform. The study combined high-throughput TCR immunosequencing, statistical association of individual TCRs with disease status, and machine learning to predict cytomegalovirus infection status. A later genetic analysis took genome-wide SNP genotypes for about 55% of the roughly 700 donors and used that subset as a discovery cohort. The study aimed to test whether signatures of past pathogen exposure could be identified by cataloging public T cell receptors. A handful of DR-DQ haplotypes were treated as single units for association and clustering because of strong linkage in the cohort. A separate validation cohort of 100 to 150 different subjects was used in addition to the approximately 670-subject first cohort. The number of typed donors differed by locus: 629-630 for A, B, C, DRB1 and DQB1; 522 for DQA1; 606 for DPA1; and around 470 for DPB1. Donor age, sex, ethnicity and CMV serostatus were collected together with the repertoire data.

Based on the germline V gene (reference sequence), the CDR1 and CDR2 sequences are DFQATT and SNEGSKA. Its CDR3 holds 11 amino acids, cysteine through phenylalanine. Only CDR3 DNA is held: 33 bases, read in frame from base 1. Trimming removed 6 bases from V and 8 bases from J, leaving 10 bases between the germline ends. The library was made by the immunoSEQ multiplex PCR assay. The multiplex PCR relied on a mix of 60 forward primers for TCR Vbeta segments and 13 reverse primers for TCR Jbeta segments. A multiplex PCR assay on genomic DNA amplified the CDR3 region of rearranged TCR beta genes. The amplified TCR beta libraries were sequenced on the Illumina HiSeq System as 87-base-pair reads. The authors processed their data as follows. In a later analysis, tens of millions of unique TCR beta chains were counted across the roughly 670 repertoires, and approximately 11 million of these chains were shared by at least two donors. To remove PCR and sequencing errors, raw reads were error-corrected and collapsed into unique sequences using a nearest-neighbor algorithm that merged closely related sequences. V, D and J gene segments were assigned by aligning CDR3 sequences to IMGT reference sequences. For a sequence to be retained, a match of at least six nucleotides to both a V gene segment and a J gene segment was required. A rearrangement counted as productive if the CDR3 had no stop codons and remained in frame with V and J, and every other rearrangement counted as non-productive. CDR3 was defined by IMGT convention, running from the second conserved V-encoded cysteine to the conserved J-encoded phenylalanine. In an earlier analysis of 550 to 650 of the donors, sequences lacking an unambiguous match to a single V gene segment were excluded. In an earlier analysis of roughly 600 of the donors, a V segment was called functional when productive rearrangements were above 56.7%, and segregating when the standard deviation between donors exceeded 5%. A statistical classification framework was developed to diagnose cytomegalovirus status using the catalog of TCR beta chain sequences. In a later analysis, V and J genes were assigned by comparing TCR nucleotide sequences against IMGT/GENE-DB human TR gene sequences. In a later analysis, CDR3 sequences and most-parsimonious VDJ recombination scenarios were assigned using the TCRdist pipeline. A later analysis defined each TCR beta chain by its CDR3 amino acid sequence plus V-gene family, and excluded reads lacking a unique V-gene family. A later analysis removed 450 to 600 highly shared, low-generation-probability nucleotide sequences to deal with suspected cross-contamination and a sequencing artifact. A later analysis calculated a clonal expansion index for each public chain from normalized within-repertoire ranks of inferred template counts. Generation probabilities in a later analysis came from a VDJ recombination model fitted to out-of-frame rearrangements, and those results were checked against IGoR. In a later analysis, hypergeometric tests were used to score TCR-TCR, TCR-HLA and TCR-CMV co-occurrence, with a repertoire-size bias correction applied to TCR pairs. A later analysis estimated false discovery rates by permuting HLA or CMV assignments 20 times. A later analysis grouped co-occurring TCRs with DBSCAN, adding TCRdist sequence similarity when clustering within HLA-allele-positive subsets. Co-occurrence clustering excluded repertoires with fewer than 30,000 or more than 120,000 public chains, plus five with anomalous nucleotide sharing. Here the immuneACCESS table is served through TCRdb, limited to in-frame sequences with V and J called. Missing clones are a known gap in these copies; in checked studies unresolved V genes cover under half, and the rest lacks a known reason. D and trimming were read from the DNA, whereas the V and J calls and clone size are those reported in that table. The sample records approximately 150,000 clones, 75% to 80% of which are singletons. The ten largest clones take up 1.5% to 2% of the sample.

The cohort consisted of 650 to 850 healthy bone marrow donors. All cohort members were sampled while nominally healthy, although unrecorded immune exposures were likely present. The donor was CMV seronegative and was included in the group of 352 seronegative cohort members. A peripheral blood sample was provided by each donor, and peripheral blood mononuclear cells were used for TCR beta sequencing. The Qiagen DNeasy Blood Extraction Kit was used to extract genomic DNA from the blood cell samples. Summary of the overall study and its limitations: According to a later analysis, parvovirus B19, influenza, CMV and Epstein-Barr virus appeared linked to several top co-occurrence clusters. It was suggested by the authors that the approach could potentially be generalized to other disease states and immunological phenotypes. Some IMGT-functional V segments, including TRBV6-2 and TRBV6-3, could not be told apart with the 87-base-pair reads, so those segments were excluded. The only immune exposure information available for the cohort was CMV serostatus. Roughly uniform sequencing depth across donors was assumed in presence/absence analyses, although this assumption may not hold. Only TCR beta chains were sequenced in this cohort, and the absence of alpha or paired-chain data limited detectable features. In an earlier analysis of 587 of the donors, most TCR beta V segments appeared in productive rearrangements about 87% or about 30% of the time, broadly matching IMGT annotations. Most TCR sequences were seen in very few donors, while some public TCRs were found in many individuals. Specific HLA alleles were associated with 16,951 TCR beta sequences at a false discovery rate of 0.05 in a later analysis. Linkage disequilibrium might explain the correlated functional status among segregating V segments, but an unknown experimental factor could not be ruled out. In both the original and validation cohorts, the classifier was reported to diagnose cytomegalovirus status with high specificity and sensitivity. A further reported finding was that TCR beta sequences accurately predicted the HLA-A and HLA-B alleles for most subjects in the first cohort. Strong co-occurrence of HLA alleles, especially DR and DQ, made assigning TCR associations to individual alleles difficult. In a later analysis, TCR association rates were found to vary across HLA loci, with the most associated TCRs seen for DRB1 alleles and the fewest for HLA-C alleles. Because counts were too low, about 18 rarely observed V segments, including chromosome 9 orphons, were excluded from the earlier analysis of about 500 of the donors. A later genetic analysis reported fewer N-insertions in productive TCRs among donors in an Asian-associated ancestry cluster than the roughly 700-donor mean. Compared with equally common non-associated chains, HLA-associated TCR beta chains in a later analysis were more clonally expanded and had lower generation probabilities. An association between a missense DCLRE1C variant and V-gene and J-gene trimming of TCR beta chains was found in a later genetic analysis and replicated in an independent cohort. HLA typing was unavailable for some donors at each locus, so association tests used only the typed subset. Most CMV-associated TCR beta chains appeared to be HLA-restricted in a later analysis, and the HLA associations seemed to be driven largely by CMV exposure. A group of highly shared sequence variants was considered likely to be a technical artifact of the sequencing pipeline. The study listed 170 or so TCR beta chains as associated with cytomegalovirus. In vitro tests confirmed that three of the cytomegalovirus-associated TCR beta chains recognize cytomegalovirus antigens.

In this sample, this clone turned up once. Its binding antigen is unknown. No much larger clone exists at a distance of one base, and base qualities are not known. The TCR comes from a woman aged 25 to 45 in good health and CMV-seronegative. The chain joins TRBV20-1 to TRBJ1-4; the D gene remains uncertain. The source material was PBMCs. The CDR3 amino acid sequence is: CSARIFEKLFF. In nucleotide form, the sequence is TGCAGTGCGAGGATCTTCGAAAAACTGTTTTTT.